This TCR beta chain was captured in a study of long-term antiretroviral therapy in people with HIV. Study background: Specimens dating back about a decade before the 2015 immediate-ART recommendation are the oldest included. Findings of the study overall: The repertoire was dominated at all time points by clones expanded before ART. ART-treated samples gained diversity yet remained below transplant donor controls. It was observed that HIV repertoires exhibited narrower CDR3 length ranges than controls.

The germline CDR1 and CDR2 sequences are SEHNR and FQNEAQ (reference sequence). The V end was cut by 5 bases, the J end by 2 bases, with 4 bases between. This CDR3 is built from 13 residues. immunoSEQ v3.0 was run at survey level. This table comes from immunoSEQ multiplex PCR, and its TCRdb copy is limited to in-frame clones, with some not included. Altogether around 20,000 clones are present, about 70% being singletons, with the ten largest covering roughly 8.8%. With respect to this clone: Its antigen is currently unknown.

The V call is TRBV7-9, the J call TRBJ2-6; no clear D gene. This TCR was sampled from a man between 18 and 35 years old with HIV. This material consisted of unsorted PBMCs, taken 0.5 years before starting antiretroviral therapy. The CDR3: CASSRTGANVLTF. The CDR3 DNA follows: TGTGCCAGCAGCCGCACTGGGGCCAACGTCCTGACTTTC.